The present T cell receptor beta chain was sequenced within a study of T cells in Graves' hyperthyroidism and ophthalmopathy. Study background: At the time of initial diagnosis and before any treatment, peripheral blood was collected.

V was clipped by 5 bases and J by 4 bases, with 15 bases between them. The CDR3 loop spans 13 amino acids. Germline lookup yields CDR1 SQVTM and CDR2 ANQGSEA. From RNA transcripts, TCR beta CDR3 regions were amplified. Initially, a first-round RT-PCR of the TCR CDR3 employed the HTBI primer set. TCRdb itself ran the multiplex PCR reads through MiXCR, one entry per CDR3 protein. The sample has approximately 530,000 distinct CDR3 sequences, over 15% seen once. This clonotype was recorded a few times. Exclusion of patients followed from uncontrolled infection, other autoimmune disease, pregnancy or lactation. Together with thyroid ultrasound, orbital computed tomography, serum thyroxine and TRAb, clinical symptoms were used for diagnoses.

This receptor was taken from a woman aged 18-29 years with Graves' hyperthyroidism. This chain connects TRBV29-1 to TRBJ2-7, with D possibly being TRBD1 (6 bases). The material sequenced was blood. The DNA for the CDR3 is TGCAGCGTTATTACGATGGGGGCGTACGAGCAGTACTTC. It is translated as CSVITMGAYEQYF.